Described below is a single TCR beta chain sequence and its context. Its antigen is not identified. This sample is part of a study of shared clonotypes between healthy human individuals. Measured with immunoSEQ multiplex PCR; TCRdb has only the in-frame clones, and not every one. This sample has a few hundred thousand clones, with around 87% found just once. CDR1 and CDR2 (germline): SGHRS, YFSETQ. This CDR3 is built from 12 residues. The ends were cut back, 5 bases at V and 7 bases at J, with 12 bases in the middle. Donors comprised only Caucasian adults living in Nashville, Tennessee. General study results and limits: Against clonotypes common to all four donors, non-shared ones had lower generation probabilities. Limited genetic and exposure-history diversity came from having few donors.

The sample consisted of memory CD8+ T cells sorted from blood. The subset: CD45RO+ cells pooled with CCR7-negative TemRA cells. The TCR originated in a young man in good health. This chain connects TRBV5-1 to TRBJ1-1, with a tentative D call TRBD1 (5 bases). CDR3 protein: CASSFGTLEAFF. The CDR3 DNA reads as TGCGCCAGCAGTTTTGGGACCCTTGAAGCTTTCTTT.